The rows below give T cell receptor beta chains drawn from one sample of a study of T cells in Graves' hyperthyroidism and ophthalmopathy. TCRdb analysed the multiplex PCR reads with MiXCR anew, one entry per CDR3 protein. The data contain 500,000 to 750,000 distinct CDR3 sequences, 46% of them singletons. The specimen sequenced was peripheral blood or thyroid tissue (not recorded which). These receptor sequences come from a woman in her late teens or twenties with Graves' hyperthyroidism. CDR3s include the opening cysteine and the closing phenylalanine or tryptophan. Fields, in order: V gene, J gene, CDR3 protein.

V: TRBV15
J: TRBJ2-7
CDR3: CATSRASGGYNEQYF

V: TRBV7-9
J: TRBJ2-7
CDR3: CASSLVALDFSQVYEQYF

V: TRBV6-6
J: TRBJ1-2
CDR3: CASSYLTGPGYGYTF

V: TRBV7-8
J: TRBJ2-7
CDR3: CASSYTYEQYF

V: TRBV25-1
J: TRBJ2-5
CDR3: CASSGTSGRTETQYF

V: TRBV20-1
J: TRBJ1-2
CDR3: CSARDSRHYGYTF

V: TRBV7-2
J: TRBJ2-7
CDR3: CASSLYAGTSYEQYF

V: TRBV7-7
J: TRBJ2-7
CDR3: CASSPSEDYEQYF

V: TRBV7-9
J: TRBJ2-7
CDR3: CASSTTSGRIYEQYF

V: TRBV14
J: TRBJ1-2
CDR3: CASSQVWAVRDRETPANYGYTF

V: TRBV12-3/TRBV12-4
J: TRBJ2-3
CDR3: CASSLREIDTQYF

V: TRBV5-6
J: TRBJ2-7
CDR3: CASSLLIGATYEQYF

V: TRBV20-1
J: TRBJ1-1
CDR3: CSAREGGVNTEAFF

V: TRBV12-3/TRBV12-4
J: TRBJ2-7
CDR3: CASTLGQGAFDEQYF

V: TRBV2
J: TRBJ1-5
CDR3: CASKARVGINQPQHF

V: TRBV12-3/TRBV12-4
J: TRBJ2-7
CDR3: CASSPGQHEQYF

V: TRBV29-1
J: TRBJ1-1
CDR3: CSVGGQGYSEAFF

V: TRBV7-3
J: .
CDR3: CASTRGFSNEQFF

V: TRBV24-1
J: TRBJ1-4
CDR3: CATSGPGEGEKLFF

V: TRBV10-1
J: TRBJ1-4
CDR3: CAIGTWTGYNEKLFF

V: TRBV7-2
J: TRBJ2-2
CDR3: CASSLAAGGTTGELFF

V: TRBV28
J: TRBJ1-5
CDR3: CASSPKFLQPQHF

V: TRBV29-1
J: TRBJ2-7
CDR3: CSDSGRSYEQYF